This TCR beta chain was captured by sequencing in a study of molecular identifiers for immune sequencing clone quantification. Overall study context: Replicates involved a five-way split of RNA from roughly 21,000 or 96,000 naive CD8 cells, with sequencing of four.

Using its own MiXCR run on the PCR reads, TCRdb lists one record per CDR3 protein. The repertoire holds around 480,000 distinct CDR3 sequences, with about a fifth as singletons. This clonotype was detected a few times. When naive CD8 T cells were sorted, they were gated as CD8+CD4-CCR7+CD45RA+. Germline CDR1 KGHSH, CDR2 LQKENI. This CDR3 region has 14 residues. V was cut by 3 bases and J by 7 bases, with 15 bases left in between. V usage is TRBV18 and J usage is TRBJ1-1; D is uncertain. The material sequenced was naive CD8+ T cells from blood, with Jurkat cell RNA spiked in. Indicated subset: FACS-sorted CD8+CD4-CCR7+CD45RA+ naive T cells. This clonotype was sampled from a human donor in good health. Some libraries in this study had Jurkat cell RNA spiked in. The CDR3 loop reads CASSPTAPGIEAFF. For the CDR3, the DNA is TGTGCCAGCTCACCCACAGCACCAGGTATTGAAGCTTTCTTT.